The T cell receptor beta chain described here comes from a study of T cells in Graves' hyperthyroidism and ophthalmopathy. RNA transcripts provided the source from which TCR beta CDR3 regions were amplified. With the HTBI primer set, the TCR CDR3 went through a first round of RT-PCR. MiXCR, run by TCRdb on the multiplex PCR reads, gives a single entry per CDR3 protein. Among about 740,000 distinct CDR3 sequences listed, roughly 15% were seen once. The V segment lost 4 bases and the J segment 9 bases; nucleotides outside the gene matches: 6. The germline V gene has CDR1 SGHTA and CDR2 FQGNSA. The CDR3 consists of 14 residues. Stability of Graves' hyperthyroidism was defined as absent ophthalmopathy progression within 18 months. From approximately 9.3 ml of fresh peripheral blood, PBMCs were isolated.

The receptor was derived from a woman aged 18-29 years with Graves' hyperthyroidism. Sequences were obtained from blood. The chain has TRBV7-2 and TRBJ2-4; 10 bases match TRBD1. CDR3 sequence reads: CASSSTGGSGIQYF. CDR3 DNA sequence: TGTGCCAGCAGCTCGACAGGGGGCTCGGGCATTCAGTACTTC.